These 32 T cell receptor beta chains originate from one sample sequenced in a study of identical twins. MiXCR, applied by TCRdb to the 5' RACE reads, yields one record per CDR3 protein. Counted here are 100,000 to 110,000 distinct CDR3 sequences, 5.9% occurring once; the ten biggest clones make up 10% to 15%. Material for sequencing was memory T cells sorted from blood. Receptors were obtained from a woman in her forties or fifties in good health.

In the case of this clonotype: A much larger clone sits a single nucleotide away, making a read error possible. This chain links TRBV6-2 or TRBV6-3 with TRBJ2-2, with 8 bases that match TRBD1. This CDR3 region has 14 residues. Germline V gene data show CDR1 as MNHEY and CDR2 as SVGEGT. CDR3 protein: CASIGQGHTGDLFF. CDR3 nucleotide sequence: TGTGCCAGCATTGGACAGGGCCACACCGGGGATCTGTTTTTT.

This clonotype was counted at least ten times. This sequence joins TRBV29-1 and TRBJ2-1; TRBD1 matches 12 bases. This CDR3 has 15 amino acids. V lost 6 bases and J lost 9; bases outside the gene matches: 12. Germline values: CDR1 SQVTM, CDR2 ANQGSEA. In DNA form, the CDR3 reads TGCAGCGTGAGCACCGGGACAGGGGGCGGGGGTGAGCAGTTCTTC. It translates to CSVSTGTGGGGEQFF.

The chain couples TRBV27 to TRBJ2-7, with 12 nucleotides matching TRBD1. V lost 6 bases, J lost 2 bases, and 5 bases stayed unmatched. CDR1 is MNHEY and CDR2 is SMNVEV in the germline V gene (reference sequence). The CDR3 length is 15 residues. CDR3 loop: CASRLGQGAAYEQYF. The CDR3 coding sequence is TGTGCCAGCAGATTGGGACAGGGGGCAGCCTACGAGCAGTACTTC.

There are many counts of this clonotype. The chain has TRBV12-3 or TRBV12-4 and TRBJ1-2, with D unclear. Between the trimmed V and J ends, which lost 1 base and 0 bases, there was a span of 6 bases. The CDR3 runs to 14 residues. CDR3 bases: TGTGCCAGCAGTTTAGACAGCCCTAACTATGGCTACACCTTC. Amino acids: CASSLDSPNYGYTF.

This clonotype showed up many times. This sequence joins TRBV12-5 and TRBJ2-2; no definite D call. The CDR3 has 14 residues. The V end lost 6 bases, the J end lost 3 bases, and 11 bases lay between the germline ends. The germline CDR1 and CDR2 sequences are LGHNT and FRNRAP. The CDR3 loop is CASGGGSDTGELFF. The CDR3 DNA is TGTGCTAGTGGAGGTGGGTCGGACACCGGGGAGCTGTTTTTT.

V usage is TRBV5-1 and J usage is TRBJ2-1, with TRBD2 matching 10 bases. Germline values: CDR1 SGHRS, CDR2 YFSETQ. With V trimmed by 1 base and J by 5 bases, 12 bases remained unmatched. The CDR3 is 18 residues long. In nucleotides, the CDR3 is TGCGCCAGCAGCTTGTGGGGGGGTGGGACTAGCGCACACAATGAGCAGTTCTTC. Its protein is CASSLWGGGTSAHNEQFF.

This clonotype was counted at least ten times. The chain joins TRBV3-1 to TRBJ2-3; no reliable D call. The CDR3 is made up of 15 amino acids. Trimming removed 0 bases at V and 6 bases at J, with 13 bases between. Germline CDR1 is LGHDT and CDR2 is YNNKEL (reference sequence). In nucleotides, the CDR3 is TGTGCCAGCAGCCAAGATGAATCTAGTTGGGATACGCAGTATTTT. It encodes CASSQDESSWDTQYF.

This clonotype was detected many times. V gene TRBV3-1 combines with J gene TRBJ2-7; D is undetermined. The V end was cut by 4 bases, the J end by 2 bases, with 6 bases between. From germline, CDR1 is LGHDT and CDR2 YNNKEL (reference sequence). This CDR3 region has 12 residues. CDR3 nucleotide sequence: TGTGCCAGCAGCCTCTATACCTACGAGCAGTACTTC. Translated, it gives CASSLYTYEQYF.

This clonotype was detected ten times or more. The V call is TRBV5-1, the J call TRBJ2-1, with a weak D call TRBD1 (6 bases). Germline V gene lookup returns CDR1 SGHRS and CDR2 YFSETQ. This CDR3 comprises 14 residues. The germline V and J ends were trimmed by 4 bases and 9 bases, with 17 bases remaining between them. The CDR3 DNA reads TGCGCCAGCAGCCTAGACAGGACGATTACTGAGCAGTTCTTC. Encoded protein: CASSLDRTITEQFF.

The chain recombines TRBV10-2 with TRBJ2-7; TRBD1 matches 9 bases. The CDR3 extends over 16 amino acids. V was pared by 2 bases and J by 3 bases, with 8 bases of the junction left unmatched. In germline, CDR1 is WSHSY, CDR2 SAAADI. This CDR3 is CASSEANPGQGYEQYV. The CDR3 nucleotides are TGCGCCAGCAGTGAGGCGAATCCGGGACAGGGCTACGAGCAGTACGTC.

This chain joins TRBV3-1 and TRBJ2-5, with unresolved D. The length of the CDR3 is 13 residues. Germline CDR1 reads LGHDT; CDR2 reads YNNKEL (reference sequence). The V gene lost 4 bases and the J gene lost 2 bases, with 8 bases spanning the gap. The CDR3 bases are TGTGCCAGCAGCCGAGCCCCACAAGAGACCCAGTACTTC. Translated: CASSRAPQETQYF.

At least ten counts were recorded for this clonotype. The chain employs TRBV12-3 or TRBV12-4 and TRBJ1-5; perhaps TRBD1 as D (5 bases). This CDR3 is 15 amino acids long. Between the trimmed V and J ends, which lost 5 bases and 6 bases, there was a span of 17 bases. CDR3 DNA sequence: TGTGCCAGCAGTAAGGGCAGCAAAACAGGTCAGCCCCAGCATTTT. It translates to CASSKGSKTGQPQHF.

This clonotype was seen repeatedly, ten times or more. The rearrangement uses TRBV27 and TRBJ2-1; the match to TRBD2 covers 14 bases. Germline assignment: CDR1 MNHEY and CDR2 SMNVEV (reference sequence). The V and J ends lost 0 bases and 12 bases, in that order; junction bases with no gene match: 4. The CDR3 loop spans 15 amino acids. The CDR3 sequence is CASSLSTSGRAGQFF. DNA of the CDR3: TGTGCCAGCAGTTTATCGACTAGCGGGAGGGCCGGGCAGTTCTTC.

This clonotype was counted at least ten times. The rearrangement joins TRBV29-1 to TRBJ2-3, with 15 bases identical to TRBD2. V was pared by 0 bases and J by 4 bases, with 14 bases of the junction left unmatched. This CDR3 is built from 20 residues. Germline CDR1 SQVTM, CDR2 ANQGSEA. This CDR3 reads CSVEESRTSGRASVADTQYF. The CDR3 DNA sequence: TGCAGCGTTGAAGAGAGTAGGACTAGCGGGAGGGCTTCGGTCGCAGATACGCAGTATTTT.

This clonotype was counted between two and nine times. CDR3 in amino acids: CASRLAGDQETQYF. The CDR3 region has the DNA TGTGCCAGCAGGCTAGCGGGGGACCAAGAGACCCAGTACTTC. J is TRBJ2-5 and V is TRBV7-9; 10 nucleotides match TRBD2. Per the germline V gene, CDR1 is SEHNR and CDR2 is FQNEAQ (reference sequence). J gave up 0 bases and V 6 bases, and 1 base lay outside the gene matches. The CDR3 extends over 14 amino acids.

This clonotype came up many times. The gene calls are TRBV12-3 or TRBV12-4 and TRBJ1-1, with a tentative D call TRBD1 (6 bases). The CDR3 sequence is 15 residues long. Trimming left V 2 bases short and J 1 base short, with 11 bases between. The CDR3 DNA is TGTGCCAGCAGTTTAAACAGGGCTACGAACACTGAAGCTTTCTTT. Amino acids: CASSLNRATNTEAFF.

There are many counts of this clonotype. This chain links TRBV27 with TRBJ2-7; tentative D call: TRBD2 (5 bases). The CDR3 runs 14 residues. With 0 bases removed from V and 6 bases from J, the gap between germline ends came to 12 bases. The germline V gene encodes CDR1 MNHEY and CDR2 SMNVEV (reference sequence). CDR3 amino acids: CASSLSELAVEQYF. In nucleotides, the CDR3 is TGTGCCAGCAGTTTATCGGAGCTAGCCGTCGAGCAGTACTTC.

This clonotype has only a few counts. The chain joins TRBV20-1 to TRBJ2-7, with D possibly being TRBD2 (6 bases). V was shortened by 3 bases and J by 6 bases, with 15 bases between the two germline ends. Germline V CDR1 and CDR2: DFQATT, SNEGSKA (reference sequence). The CDR3 sequence is 13 residues long. The CDR3 DNA reads as TGCAGTGCTAGGGCCCCGACTAGTTCCGAGCAGTACTTC. This sequence encodes CSARAPTSSEQYF.

This sequence joins TRBV27 and TRBJ2-1; 7 nucleotides match TRBD1. The V gene's germline CDR1 is MNHEY and CDR2 SMNVEV (reference sequence). Trimming removed 6 bases from V and 7 bases from J; junction bases left unmatched: 12. CDR3 length: 15 residues. CDR3 DNA: TGTGCCAGCAGCATTCCAGGGGGTTTACTGAATGAGCAGTTCTTC. Its translation: CASSIPGGLLNEQFF.

The chain links TRBV24-1 to TRBJ2-1, with a weak D call TRBD2 (5 bases). Trimming stripped 5 bases from V and 4 bases from J, with 11 bases between. Germline CDR1 reads KGHDR; CDR2 reads SFDVKD. This CDR3 region has 14 residues. CDR3 nucleotides: TGTGCCACCAGTGGTGCGGGTATGTACAATGAGCAGTTCTTC. Amino acids: CATSGAGMYNEQFF.

This clonotype was seen ten or more times. The chain recombines TRBV7-9 with TRBJ2-3; TRBD2 aligns across 13 bases. Trimming cost V 4 bases and J 6 bases; bases outside gene matches: 13. Germline CDR1 and CDR2: SEHNR and FQNEAQ (reference sequence). CDR3 size: 18 residues. This chain's CDR3 is CASSSRLRTSGSPDTQYF. CDR3 sequence (DNA): TGTGCCAGCAGCTCCCGCCTTAGGACTAGCGGGAGCCCCGATACGCAGTATTTT. Variable domain in full (rest from reference TRBV7-9 and TRBJ2-3): DTGVSQNPRHKITKRGQNVTFRCDPISEHNRLYWYRQTLGQGPEFLTYFQNEAQLEKSRLLSDRFSAERPKGSFSTLEIQRTEQGDSAMYLCASSSRLRTSGSPDTQYFGPGTRLTVL.

This clonotype was seen many times. This chain joins TRBV29-1 and TRBJ1-2; the match to TRBD1 covers 9 bases. The CDR3 has 15 residues. Germline loops: CDR1 SQVTM, CDR2 ANQGSEA. Trimming cost V 7 bases and J 7 bases; bases outside gene matches: 16. The CDR3 region has the DNA TGCAGCGCTATAGCTAGTCCGGGACAGGGAAGTGGCTACACCTTC. Translation gives CSAIASPGQGSGYTF.

This clonotype has at least ten counts. V is TRBV5-1 and J is TRBJ2-2; D is perhaps TRBD2 (5 bases). CDR3 length: 14 amino acids. Looked up from germline, CDR1 is SGHRS and CDR2 is YFSETQ. The V and J ends lost 3 bases and 6 bases respectively, with 12 bases between them. The CDR3 coding sequence is TGCGCCAGCAGCTCGGAGGTGGGCTCCGGGGAGCTGTTTTTT. Translation gives CASSSEVGSGELFF.

The chain links TRBV20-1 to TRBJ1-4; 7 bases are shared with TRBD1. The length of the CDR3 is 13 residues. The germline V gene encodes CDR1 DFQATT and CDR2 SNEGSKA (reference sequence). Trimming took 5 bases from V and 8 from J; bases not matched to a gene: 8. DNA for the CDR3: TGCAGTGCTCAGACAGGGTTTGGGGAAAAACTGTTTTTT. It specifies CSAQTGFGEKLFF.

This clonotype showed up many times. A junction end diverges from the germline sequence, so it may reflect a read error. V is TRBV6-1 and J is TRBJ1-1; tentatively, D is TRBD1 (5 bases). This CDR3 has 9 amino acids. Germline CDR1 reads MNHNS; CDR2 reads SASEGT. The CDR3 bases are TGTGCCAGCAGTCCGGGACTTCTCTTT. It codes for CASSPGLLF.

This clonotype was observed a few times. This chain joins TRBV29-1 and TRBJ1-1; D uncertain. This CDR3 region has 13 residues. Germline CDR1 and CDR2: SQVTM and ANQGSEA. V was clipped by 1 base and J by 2 bases, with 8 bases between them. The DNA of the CDR3 is TGCAGCGTTGAAGCCAGGCGCAACACTGAAGCTTTCTTT. It specifies CSVEARRNTEAFF. Full variable domain (outside the CDR3, taken from reference TRBV29-1 and TRBJ1-1): SAVISQKPSRDICQRGTSLTIQCQVDSQVTMMFWYRQQPGQSLTLIATANQGSEATYESGFVIDKFPISRPNLTFSTLTVSNMSPEDSSIYLCSVEARRNTEAFFGQGTRLTVV.

This clonotype was observed at least ten times. The V and J genes are TRBV12-3 or TRBV12-4 and TRBJ2-1; TRBD2 agrees at 11 bases. This CDR3 is 17 amino acids long. V was pared by 3 bases and J by 5 bases, with 9 bases of the junction left unmatched. CDR3 sequence reads: CASSFLAGGSMDNEQFF. CDR3 sequence (DNA): TGTGCCAGCAGTTTCCTAGCGGGAGGATCAATGGACAATGAGCAGTTCTTC.

There are many counts of this clonotype. CDR3 nucleotides: TGTGCCAGCAGTTTAATGGACAGGGAATACGAGCAGTACTTC. The encoded protein is CASSLMDREYEQYF. This chain uses TRBV12-3 or TRBV12-4 with TRBJ2-7; 8 bases line up with TRBD1. The CDR3 is 14 amino acids. With 2 bases clipped from V and 4 bases from J, the junction kept 4 bases outside the gene matches.

The gene calls are TRBV5-6 and TRBJ2-3; 9 bases align to TRBD1. The CDR3 is 15 amino acids. Germline values: CDR1 SGHDT, CDR2 YYEEEE. Trimming at V came to 5 bases and at J to 1 base, leaving 5 bases not matched to a gene. For the CDR3, the DNA is TGTGCCAGCAGGCCGGGACAGGGCCGCACAGATACGCAGTATTTT. Translation gives CASRPGQGRTDTQYF.

This clonotype was counted ten times or more. The chain uses TRBV6-1 and TRBJ2-7; D is possibly TRBD1 or TRBD2 (5 bases each). With 10 bases removed from V and 2 bases from J, the gap between germline ends came to 9 bases. There are 11 residues in the CDR3. Germline V gene sequence: CDR1 MNHNS, CDR2 SASEGT. CDR3 amino acids: CATKGPYEQYF. The CDR3 nucleotides are TGTGCCACTAAGGGACCCTACGAGCAGTACTTC.

This clonotype was recorded many times. The chain recombines TRBV12-3 or TRBV12-4 with TRBJ1-4, with D unclear. The V gene lost 2 bases and the J gene lost 4 bases, with 8 bases spanning the gap. The CDR3 is 14 residues long. The CDR3 DNA is TGTGCCAGCAGTTTAAAGGGCCTTAATGAAAAACTGTTTTTT. Residues: CASSLKGLNEKLFF.

This clonotype was counted many times. CDR3 in amino acids: CAWRLRERAGELFF. As DNA, the CDR3 is TGTGCCTGGAGGCTGCGGGAGAGAGCCGGGGAGCTGTTTTTT. The chain is built from TRBV30 and TRBJ2-2; 7 bases align to TRBD2. Germline CDR1 is GTSNPN and CDR2 is SVGIG (reference sequence). Trimming took 3 bases from V and 6 from J; bases not matched to a gene: 7. The CDR3 is 14 amino acids.